Listed below are T cell receptor beta chains from one sample, sequenced in a study of PD-L1 blockade in urothelial cancer. The method was immunoSEQ multiplex PCR; TCRdb's version includes in-frame clones alone and lacks a portion of them. Of about 22,000 clones detected, about 93% appear once; the ten largest clones hold 10% to 12%. This material consisted of PBMCs, taken around atezolizumab (anti-PD-L1) treatment. These receptors were collected from an older woman with urothelial cancer. Each CDR3 is given with its conserved first and last residue. D genes are given only for firm matches. For some rows the clone size is stated as once, few or many, or as a class when expanded; others skip it.

abundance: -; j_gene: TRBJ2-3; d_gene: TRBD2; v_gene: TRBV9; CDR3nt: TGTGCCAGCAGCGTAGATGGCCTGCGCTCGGGGGGGCTTGATACGCAGTATTTT; CDR3aa: CASSVDGLRSGGLDTQYF
abundance: -; j_gene: TRBJ2-7; d_gene: -; v_gene: TRBV28; CDR3nt: TGTGCCAGCAGCAAACCCCCACAACAAATAAGATATCAGTACTTC; CDR3aa: CASSKPPQQIRYQYF
abundance: -; j_gene: TRBJ2-1; d_gene: TRBD2; v_gene: TRBV9; CDR3nt: TGTGCCAGCAGCCCGAGGACTAGCGGGACCACCTACAATGAGCAGTTCTTC; CDR3aa: CASSPRTSGTTYNEQFF
abundance: once; j_gene: TRBJ2-1; d_gene: TRBD2; v_gene: TRBV5-1; CDR3nt: TGCGCCAGCAGCTCGGGACTAGCGGGGGGGCCTTGGAATGAGCAGTTCTTC; CDR3aa: CASSSGLAGGPWNEQFF
abundance: -; j_gene: TRBJ2-2; d_gene: -; v_gene: TRBV6-1; CDR3nt: TGTGCCAGCAGTGAAGCGGTAGGGAGCGGCACCGGGGAGCTGTTTTTT; CDR3aa: CASSEAVGSGTGELFF
abundance: -; j_gene: TRBJ1-2; d_gene: TRBD1; v_gene: TRBV7-2; CDR3nt: TGTGCCAGCAGCCTTAGGGGGCCGGGCTATGGCTACACCTTC; CDR3aa: CASSLRGPGYGYTF
abundance: -; j_gene: TRBJ2-7; d_gene: -; v_gene: TRBV7-7; CDR3nt: TGTGCCAGCAGCTTAATTCCAGGGCCCTCCTACGAGCAGTACTTC; CDR3aa: CASSLIPGPSYEQYF
abundance: -; j_gene: TRBJ2-3; d_gene: TRBD2; v_gene: TRBV5-1; CDR3nt: TGCGCCAGCAGCGCGAGGGGACTAGCGGGGGGGCCCGATACGCAGTATTTT; CDR3aa: CASSARGLAGGPDTQYF
abundance: -; j_gene: TRBJ1-5; d_gene: -; v_gene: TRBV28; CDR3nt: TGTGCCAGCAGTTTGGAGCCTCAGCCCCAGCATTTT; CDR3aa: CASSLEPQPQHF
abundance: -; j_gene: TRBJ2-7; d_gene: TRBD1; v_gene: TRBV7-2; CDR3nt: TGTGCCAGCAGTAGAAGGACAGGGACCTACGAGCAGTACTTC; CDR3aa: CASSRRTGTYEQYF
abundance: once; j_gene: TRBJ2-7; d_gene: TRBD1; v_gene: TRBV6-5; CDR3nt: TGTGCCAGCAGTAAACGGACAGGGGGCTTCGAGCAGTACTTC; CDR3aa: CASSKRTGGFEQYF
abundance: few; j_gene: TRBJ2-7; d_gene: TRBD1; v_gene: TRBV10-3; CDR3nt: TGTGCCATCAGCCTTCGACAGGGGGCGTACGAGCAGTACTTC; CDR3aa: CAISLRQGAYEQYF